This T cell receptor (beta chain) derives from a study of identical twins. Study observations and caveats: With abundant cord blood beta clonotypes, insertions were fewer; memory repertoires showed no such pattern. Models underestimated out-of-frame TCR alpha sharing in monozygotic twins. Zero-insertion analyses could be partly confounded by invariant MAIT and iNKT cells.

The table lists this clonotype with a few counts. The antigen is undetermined. One entry per CDR3 protein results from TCRdb running MiXCR on the 5' RACE reads. Found here are under 400,000 distinct CDR3 sequences, 8.5% to 10% of them singletons; the top ten hold approximately 9.3%. The CDR3 runs 15 residues. V was clipped by 4 bases and J by 0 bases, with 11 bases between them. In germline, CDR1 is SGHDT, CDR2 YYEEEE. The sequenced sample was naive T cells sorted from blood. The sequence came from a woman aged 50 to 60 in good health. The chain links TRBV5-6 to TRBJ2-1, with a possible D match to TRBD1 (6 bases). The CDR3 coding sequence is TGTGCCAGCAGCACCGGACAGAGCTCCTACAATGAGCAGTTCTTC. It is translated as CASSTGQSSYNEQFF.